These 18 T cell receptor beta chains were all obtained from the same sample, sequenced in a study of blood T cell repertoires in COVID-19. Produced via immunoSEQ multiplex PCR; TCRdb's table is partial and in-frame only. The sample lists some 76,000 clones, about 81% occurring once. Sequences were obtained from peripheral blood. These receptors were obtained from a human donor in a cohort sampled during active COVID-19.

V and J are TRBV5-6 and TRBJ2-3; 9 nucleotides align to TRBD1. The V and J ends lost 3 bases and 4 bases, in that order; junction bases with no gene match: 6. Germline lookup yields CDR1 SGHDT and CDR2 YYEEEE. The CDR3 is made up of 15 amino acids. In DNA, the CDR3 is TGTGCCAGCAGCTCCGGACAGGGGATCGCAGATACGCAGTATTTT. This encodes CASSSGQGIADTQYF.

The chain has TRBV7-9 and TRBJ1-1; 8 bases match TRBD1. Germline V gene data show CDR1 as SEHNR and CDR2 as FQNEAQ (reference sequence). The CDR3 extends over 17 amino acids. V gave up 4 bases and J gave up 4 bases; unmatched junction bases: 14. The CDR3 DNA follows: TGTGCCAGCAGCTCCCTATCAGGGGGCCTGGGGAGCACTGAAGCTTTCTTT. Its translation: CASSSLSGGLGSTEAFF.

The chain joins TRBV7-2 to TRBJ1-5; D may be TRBD1 (5 bases). The length of the CDR3 is 15 residues. Germline CDR1 reads SGHTA; CDR2 reads FQGNSA. Trimming stripped 1 base from V and 0 bases from J, with 7 bases between. CDR3 in amino acids: CASSLDRTSNQPQHF. In nucleotides, the CDR3 is TGTGCCAGCAGCTTAGACAGGACTAGCAATCAGCCCCAGCATTTT. The full variable domain, with the rest looked up from reference TRBV7-2 and TRBJ1-5, is GAGVSQSPSNKVTEKGKDVELRCDPISGHTALYWYRQSLGQGLEFLIYFQGNSAPDKSGLPSDRFSAERTGGSVSTLTIQRTQQEDSAVYLCASSLDRTSNQPQHFGDGTRLSIL.

The CDR3 sequence: CASSLSAGGISPLHF. As DNA, the CDR3 is TGTGCCAGCAGCCTTTCGGCAGGGGGCATTTCACCCCTCCACTTT. The chain uses TRBV7-8 and TRBJ1-6, with 8 bases lining up with TRBD1. V was clipped by 5 bases and J by 9 bases; unmatched bases: 9. The CDR3 totals 15 residues. The germline CDR1 and CDR2 sequences are SGHVS and FQNEAQ. Drawing the rest from reference TRBV7-8 and TRBJ1-6, the complete variable domain is GAGVSQSPRYKVAKRGQDVALRCDPISGHVSLFWYQQALGQGPEFLTYFQNEAQLDKSGLPSDRFFAERPEGSVSTLKIQRTQQEDSAVYLCASSLSAGGISPLHFGNGTRLTVT.

The rearrangement links TRBV7-6 to TRBJ2-7; 8 bases align to TRBD2. The CDR3 has 15 amino acids. The V gene's germline CDR1 is SGHVS and CDR2 FNYEAQ. Trimming took 5 bases from V and 3 from J; bases not matched to a gene: 9. The CDR3 loop reads CASSPQAGGNYEQYF. The CDR3, as DNA: TGTGCCAGCAGCCCCCAGGCGGGAGGTAACTACGAGCAGTACTTC.

This clone has a handful of counts. The CDR3 DNA is TGTGCCAGCTCACCCGGACACCATAGCAATCAGCCCCAGCATTTT. It codes for CASSPGHHSNQPQHF. The chain couples TRBV18 to TRBJ1-5; D perhaps matches TRBD1 (5 bases). Germline V gene lookup returns CDR1 KGHSH and CDR2 LQKENI. This CDR3 spans 15 amino acids. V lost 3 bases and J 0 bases, leaving 9 bases between the germline ends.

This clone was detected only once. This chain uses TRBV3-1 (or the pseudogene TRBV3-2) with TRBJ2-7; D is undetermined. V was clipped by 0 bases and J by 4 bases, with 7 bases between them. Germline lookup yields CDR1 LGHDT and CDR2 YNNKEL (reference sequence). This CDR3 region has 13 residues. CDR3 in DNA: TGTGCCAGCAGCCAAGATAGCTTTTACGAGCAGTACTTC. Translation gives CASSQDSFYEQYF.

This clone appeared a few times. The rearrangement joins TRBV29-1 to TRBJ1-1; possibly TRBD1 for D (6 bases). V lost 2 bases, J lost 1 base, and 11 bases lay in between. The germline V gene has CDR1 SQVTM and CDR2 ANQGSEA. The CDR3 is 14 amino acids. The CDR3 region is CSVEWSRGNTEAFF. The CDR3 coding sequence is TGCAGCGTTGAATGGAGCAGGGGGAACACTGAAGCTTTCTTT.

The rearrangement joins TRBV25-1 to TRBJ2-3; D unresolved. CDR1 is MGHDK, CDR2 SYGVNS, per germline. This CDR3 has 14 amino acids. Trimming removed 2 bases from V and 2 bases from J, with 8 bases in between. CDR3 bases: TGTGCCAGCAGTGAAATTGCGTTCACAGATACGCAGTATTTT. This encodes CASSEIAFTDTQYF.

This clone was counted once. CDR3: CASGLVTGGELFF. The CDR3, as DNA: TGTGCTAGTGGGCTAGTTACGGGCGGGGAGCTGTTTTTT. V gene TRBV12-5 combines with J gene TRBJ2-2; unclear D gene. CDR3 size: 13 residues. Germline V gene lookup returns CDR1 LGHNT and CDR2 FRNRAP. V was shortened by 6 bases and J by 7 bases, with 12 bases between the two germline ends.

A few counts support this clone. The J gene is TRBJ2-3, the V gene TRBV2, with 8 positions matching TRBD1. This CDR3 has 14 residues. The trim removed 7 bases at V and 6 bases at J, leaving 9 bases unmatched. Per the germline V gene, CDR1 is SNHLY and CDR2 is FYNNEI. CDR3 amino acids: CASTSDRVGDTQYF. The DNA of the CDR3 is TGTGCCAGCACCTCGGACAGGGTCGGGGATACGCAGTATTTT.

V and J are TRBV5-1 and TRBJ1-3; D is possibly TRBD1 (5 bases). Germline V gene sequence: CDR1 SGHRS, CDR2 YFSETQ. The CDR3 length is 14 residues. V was shortened by 4 bases and J by 4 bases, with 12 bases between the two germline ends. The CDR3 here is CASSTGVEGNTIYF. The CDR3 DNA follows: TGCGCCAGCAGCACGGGGGTAGAAGGAAACACCATATATTTT.

The rearrangement uses TRBV4-2 and TRBJ2-2; 8 bases align to TRBD1. Trimming at V came to 4 bases and at J to 0 bases, leaving 4 bases not matched to a gene. The CDR3 is 16 amino acids. The germline CDR1 and CDR2 sequences are LGHNA and YNFKEQ. The CDR3 DNA sequence: TGTGCCAGCAGCCCCCCGGACAGGGCGAACACCGGGGAGCTGTTTTTT. Protein product: CASSPPDRANTGELFF.

This chain links TRBV27 with TRBJ1-1; D unclear. Germline-derived CDR1 and CDR2 are MNHEY and SMNVEV (reference sequence). The CDR3 length is 11 residues. V was pared by 8 bases and J by 7 bases, with 11 bases between. The CDR3: CASVGFYEAFF. The CDR3 DNA follows: TGTGCCAGCGTTGGCTTTTATGAAGCTTTCTTT.

This clone was seen a single time. The chain employs TRBV19 and TRBJ1-3; D is possibly TRBD1 (5 bases). Germline V gives CDR1 LNHDA, CDR2 SQIVND (reference sequence). The CDR3 is 15 amino acids. The ends were cut back, 6 bases at V and 5 bases at J, with 17 bases in the middle. CDR3 sequence reads: CASRALWGERNTIYF. CDR3 bases: TGTGCCAGTAGAGCCCTCTGGGGGGAAAGAAACACCATATATTTT.

This chain connects TRBV30 to TRBJ1-5; D remains unclear. Germline assignment: CDR1 GTSNPN and CDR2 SVGIG (reference sequence). This CDR3 comprises 13 residues. Between the trimmed V and J ends, which lost 2 bases and 0 bases, there was a span of 5 bases. CDR3 in amino acids: CAWSPNSNQPQHF. The CDR3 DNA reads TGTGCCTGGAGTCCAAATAGCAATCAGCCCCAGCATTTT.

The chain links TRBV6-1 to TRBJ2-3; the D gene is possibly TRBD2 (6 bases). CDR1 is MNHNS and CDR2 is SASEGT in the germline V gene. This CDR3 spans 16 amino acids. V lost 1 base, J lost 2 bases, and 13 bases lay in between. The CDR3 DNA reads TGTGCCAGCAGTGAAGGGGTTAGCGGCCTCACAGATACGCAGTATTTT. Residues: CASSEGVSGLTDTQYF.

This clone was recorded once. The V and J genes are TRBV21-1 and TRBJ2-5; the table's D call, TRBD2, was not checked against the DNA. TRBV21-1 has pseudogene status. This CDR3 region has 15 residues. CDR3 bases: TGTGCCAGCAGAAGGGACTATTTGGATCAAGAGACCCAGTACTTC. This sequence encodes CASRRDYLDQETQYF.